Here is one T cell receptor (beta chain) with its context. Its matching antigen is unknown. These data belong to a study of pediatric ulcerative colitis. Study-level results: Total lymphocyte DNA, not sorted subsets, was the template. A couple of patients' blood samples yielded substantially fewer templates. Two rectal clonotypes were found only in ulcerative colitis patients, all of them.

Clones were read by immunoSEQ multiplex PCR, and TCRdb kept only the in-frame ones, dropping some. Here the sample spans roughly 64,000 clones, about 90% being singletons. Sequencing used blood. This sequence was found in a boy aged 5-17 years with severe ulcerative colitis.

CDR3 in amino acids: CASSSMGSPGETQYF. CDR3 DNA sequence: TGCGCCAGCAGCTCCATGGGCAGCCCGGGGGAGACCCAGTACTTC. The chain combines TRBV5-1 with TRBJ2-5, with D possibly matching TRBD2 (5 bases). The CDR3 spans 15 residues. Trimming took off 3 bases at V and 5 bases at J, with 17 bases between the two ends. Looked up from germline, CDR1 is SGHRS and CDR2 is YFSETQ.